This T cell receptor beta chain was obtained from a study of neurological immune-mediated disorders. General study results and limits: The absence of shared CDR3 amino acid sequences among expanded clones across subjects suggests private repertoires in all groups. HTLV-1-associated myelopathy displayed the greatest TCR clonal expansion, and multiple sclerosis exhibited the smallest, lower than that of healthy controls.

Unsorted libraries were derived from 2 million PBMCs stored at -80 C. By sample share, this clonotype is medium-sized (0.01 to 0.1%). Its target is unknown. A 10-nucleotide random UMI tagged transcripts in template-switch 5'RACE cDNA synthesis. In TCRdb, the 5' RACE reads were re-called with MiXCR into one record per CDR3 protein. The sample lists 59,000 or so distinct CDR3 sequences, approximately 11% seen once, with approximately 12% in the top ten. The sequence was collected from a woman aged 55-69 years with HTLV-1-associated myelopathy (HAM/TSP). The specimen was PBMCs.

The CDR3 sequence: CASSLRTGSTDTQYF. The CDR3 nucleotides are TGCGCCAGCAGCTTGCGGACAGGCAGCACAGATACGCAGTATTTT. The genes are TRBV5-1 and TRBJ2-3, with TRBD1 matching over 7 bases. Germline V lookup: CDR1 SGHRS, CDR2 YFSETQ. V shed 1 base and J 0 bases; nucleotides not matched to a gene: 2. This CDR3 is 15 amino acids long. The whole variable domain, filled in from reference TRBV5-1 and TRBJ2-3, reads KAGVTQTPRYLIKTRGQQVTLSCSPISGHRSVSWYQQTPGQGLQFLFEYFSETQRNKGNFPGRFSGRQFSNSRSEMNVSTLELGDSALYLCASSLRTGSTDTQYFGPGTRLTVL.